These 3 T cell receptor beta chains came from one sample sequenced in a study of Tregs in tolerant kidney transplant recipients. Libraries were prepared by immunoSEQ multiplex PCR; TCRdb keeps only in-frame clonotypes and omits some of them. Of about 120,000 clones in the sample, roughly nine tenths were seen once. Sequencing input: CD4+ T cells from blood. These receptors were obtained from a human donor in good health.

This sequence joins TRBV28 and TRBJ2-1; 14 bases map to TRBD2. CDR1 MDHEN and CDR2 SYDVKM come from the germline V gene. This CDR3 contains 17 residues. Losses at the gene ends were 5 bases for V and 1 base for J; bases not matched to a gene: 4. CDR3 coding DNA: TGTGCCAGCAGTCCAGGGACTAGCGGGAGTTCCTACAATGAGCAGTTCTTC. It translates to CASSPGTSGSSYNEQFF.

The chain carries TRBV18 and TRBJ2-7; D may correspond to TRBD1 or TRBD2 (6 bases each). V dropped 0 bases and J dropped 2 bases, with 17 bases sitting between them. The CDR3 covers 17 residues. Germline V gene data show CDR1 as KGHSH and CDR2 as LQKENI. The DNA for the CDR3 is TGTGCCAGCTCACCACCTTCGGGGGCCTCTGCGACCTACGAGCAGTACTTC. This encodes CASSPPSGASATYEQYF.

The table lists this clone with a count of one. The CDR3 region is CASTPESGANVLTF. In DNA form, the CDR3 reads TGTGCCAGCACGCCGGAATCTGGGGCCAACGTCCTGACTTTC. The chain recombines TRBV2 with TRBJ2-6, with D unresolved. Trimming removed 7 bases from V and 1 base from J, with 8 bases in between. This CDR3 contains 14 residues. Germline V CDR1 and CDR2: SNHLY, FYNNEI.